The next 13 T cell receptor beta chains were all read from a single sample in a study of T cells in tuberculosis. Cells were sorted from thawed PBMC rested overnight and stained with GMM-loaded CD1B tetramer, viability dye and anti-CD3. The CD1B tetramers carried C32 glucose monomycolate purified from Rhodococcus equi. Sequencing was performed with immunoSEQ multiplex PCR; in TCRdb, only in-frame clones are kept and a portion is missing. The sample lists some 90,000 clones, around 90% occurring once. Sequencing used CD1b-GMM tetramer-negative cells sorted from PBMCs. These receptors all come from an adult woman with latent tuberculosis.

V and J are TRBV5-1 and TRBJ2-2, with 7 bases identical to TRBD2. The ends lost 4 bases at V and 1 base at J; junction bases unmatched: 4. The germline gives CDR1 SGHRS, CDR2 YFSETQ. The CDR3 covers 15 residues. Here the CDR3 reads CASSGGLGNTGELFF. The CDR3 DNA reads TGCGCCAGCAGCGGCGGACTAGGGAACACCGGGGAGCTGTTTTTT.

Written as DNA, the CDR3 is TGTGCCAGCAGCTTAATCCCAATCCCAGGGGGCGGTGGAAACACCATATATTTT. As protein: CASSLIPIPGGGGNTIYF. This chain joins TRBV7-2 and TRBJ1-3; 8 bases match TRBD1. J was trimmed by 3 bases and V by 2 bases; bases with no gene match: 12. The CDR3 length is 18 residues. Germline V gene data show CDR1 as SGHTA and CDR2 as FQGNSA.

The chain carries TRBV14 and TRBJ2-3; weak D call: TRBD2 (5 bases). The ends were cut back, 2 bases at V and 6 bases at J, with 15 bases in the middle. The V gene's germline CDR1 is SGHDN and CDR2 FVKESK. The CDR3 is 15 amino acids. CDR3 DNA sequence: TGTGCCAGCAGCCAATTCGGGAACCTCGCGGATACGCAGTATTTT. Translation: CASSQFGNLADTQYF.

V is TRBV7-9 and J is TRBJ1-2, with 7 bases lining up with TRBD1. Germline assignment: CDR1 SEHNR and CDR2 FQNEAQ (reference sequence). The V segment lost 2 bases and the J segment 7 bases; nucleotides outside the gene matches: 13. The CDR3 has 16 amino acids. CDR3 region: CASSLSLRDRDLGYTF. Written as DNA, the CDR3 is TGTGCCAGCAGCTTAAGTTTGCGTGACAGGGACCTTGGCTACACCTTC.

This clone came up a few times. The chain joins TRBV6-1 to TRBJ1-2, with a possible D match to TRBD1 (6 bases). The V and J ends lost 5 bases and 4 bases respectively, with 14 bases between them. Germline CDR1 MNHNS, CDR2 SASEGT. There are 14 residues in the CDR3. CDR3 in amino acids: CASSIGTTSYGYTF. CDR3 sequence (DNA): TGTGCCAGCAGTATCGGGACAACCTCCTATGGCTACACCTTC.

This chain connects TRBV28 to TRBJ1-2, with D possibly TRBD1 on 5 matching bases. The CDR3 is 13 amino acids. The V gene lost 8 bases and the J gene lost 4 bases, with 14 bases spanning the gap. CDR1 is MDHEN, CDR2 SYDVKM, per germline. CDR3 coding DNA: TGTGCCAGCTGCCCGCCAGGGTTCTATGGCTACACCTTC. This gives the protein CASCPPGFYGYTF.

The chain combines TRBV6-4 with TRBJ2-6; 7 nucleotides agree with TRBD1. CDR3 length equals 13 residues. Germline CDR1 MRHNA, CDR2 SNTAGT. With V trimmed by 6 bases and J by 8 bases, 4 bases remained unmatched. The CDR3 region has the DNA TGTGCCAGCAGGGAAGGGGGCACCAACGTCCTGACTTTC. Protein sequence: CASREGGTNVLTF.

The rearrangement links TRBV28 to TRBJ1-1; D is possibly TRBD1 (6 bases). This CDR3 contains 15 residues. CDR1 is MDHEN, CDR2 SYDVKM, per germline. Trimming left V 2 bases short and J 5 bases short, with 15 bases between. The CDR3 protein is CASSLGGGVGTEAFF. DNA of the CDR3: TGTGCCAGCAGTTTAGGGGGGGGCGTAGGGACTGAAGCTTTCTTT.

J is TRBJ1-4 and V is TRBV18, with TRBD1 matching 8 bases. Germline V gene lookup returns CDR1 KGHSH and CDR2 LQKENI. With 3 bases clipped from V and 12 bases from J, the junction kept 9 bases outside the gene matches. This CDR3 spans 14 amino acids. CDR3 loop: CASSPYQGAGELFF. In DNA, the CDR3 is TGTGCCAGCTCACCTTACCAGGGGGCTGGGGAACTGTTTTTT.

The V gene is TRBV5-4, the J gene TRBJ1-4; 9 positions match TRBD1. Per the germline V gene, CDR1 is SGHNT and CDR2 is YYREEE (reference sequence). The CDR3 is made up of 18 amino acids. The trim removed 4 bases at V and 6 bases at J, leaving 16 bases unmatched. The DNA of the CDR3 is TGTGCCAGCAGCCAAATGCACATAACAGGGGGCGCGGATGAAAAACTGTTTTTT. Amino acids: CASSQMHITGGADEKLFF.

The rearrangement joins TRBV13 to TRBJ1-4; 8 positions agree with TRBD1. CDR1 is PRHDT, CDR2 FYEKMQ, per germline (reference sequence). V shed 5 bases, J shed 4 bases, and the junction held 9 bases outside the gene matches. The CDR3 is 16 amino acids. This chain's CDR3 is CASSPRQGPGNEKLFF. DNA for the CDR3: TGTGCCAGCAGCCCGAGACAGGGGCCGGGTAATGAAAAACTGTTTTTT.

This clone was counted once. CDR3 coding DNA: TGTGCCAGCAGTGAAACCGGACAGCCTAAAGCTTTCTTT. Its translation: CASSETGQPKAFF. This rearrangement joins TRBV2 to TRBJ1-1; D perhaps matches TRBD1 (6 bases). V lost 2 bases and J 9 bases, leaving 13 bases between the germline ends. Germline assignment: CDR1 SNHLY and CDR2 FYNNEI. There are 13 residues in the CDR3.

This chain connects TRBV5-1 to TRBJ2-7, with 7 bases aligning to TRBD1. The ends lost 3 bases at V and 4 bases at J; junction bases unmatched: 13. Germline values: CDR1 SGHRS, CDR2 YFSETQ. There are 16 residues in the CDR3. The CDR3 DNA sequence: TGCGCCAGCAGCTGGGGGTTTGCGGACAGGACGTACGAGCAGTACTTC. Translating it yields CASSWGFADRTYEQYF.